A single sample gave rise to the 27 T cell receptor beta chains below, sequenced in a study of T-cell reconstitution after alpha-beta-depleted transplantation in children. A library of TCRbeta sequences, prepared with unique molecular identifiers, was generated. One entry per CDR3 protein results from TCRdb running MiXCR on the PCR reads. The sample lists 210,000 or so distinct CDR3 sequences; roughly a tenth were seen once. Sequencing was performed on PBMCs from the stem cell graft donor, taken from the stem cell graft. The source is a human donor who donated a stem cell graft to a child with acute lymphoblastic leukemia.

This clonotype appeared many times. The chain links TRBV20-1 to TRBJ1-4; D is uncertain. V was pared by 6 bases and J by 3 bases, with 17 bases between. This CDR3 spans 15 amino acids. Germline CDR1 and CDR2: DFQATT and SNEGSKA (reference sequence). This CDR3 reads CSAYNPDTSNEKLFF. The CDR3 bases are TGCAGTGCCTACAACCCCGACACCTCTAATGAAAAACTGTTTTTT.

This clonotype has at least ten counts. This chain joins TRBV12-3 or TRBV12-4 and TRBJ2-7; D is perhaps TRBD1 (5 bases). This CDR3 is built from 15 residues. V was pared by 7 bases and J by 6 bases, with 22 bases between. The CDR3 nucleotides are TGTGCCAGCAAAAAGAAGAGTGGGGCGCGGAGCGAGCAGTACTTC. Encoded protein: CASKKKSGARSEQYF.

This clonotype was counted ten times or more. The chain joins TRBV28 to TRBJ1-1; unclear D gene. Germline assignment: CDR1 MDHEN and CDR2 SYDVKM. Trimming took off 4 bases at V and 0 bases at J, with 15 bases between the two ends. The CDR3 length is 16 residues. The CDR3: CASSSRVIKLNTEAFF. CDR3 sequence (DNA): TGTGCCAGCAGTTCCCGGGTCATAAAATTGAACACTGAAGCTTTCTTT.

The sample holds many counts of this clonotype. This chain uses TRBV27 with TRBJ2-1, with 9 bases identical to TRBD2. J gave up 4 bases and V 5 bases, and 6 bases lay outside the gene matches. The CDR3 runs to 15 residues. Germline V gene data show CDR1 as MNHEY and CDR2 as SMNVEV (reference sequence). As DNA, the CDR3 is TGTGCCAGCAGTCCCCGGACTAGCGATTACAATGAGCAGTTCTTC. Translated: CASSPRTSDYNEQFF.

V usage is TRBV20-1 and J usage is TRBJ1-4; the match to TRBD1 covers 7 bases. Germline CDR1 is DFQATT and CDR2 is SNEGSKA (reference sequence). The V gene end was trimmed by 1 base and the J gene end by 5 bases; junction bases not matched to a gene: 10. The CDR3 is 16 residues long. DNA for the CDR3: TGCAGTGCTAGAGGATTCCGGACAGGAACGAATGAAAAACTGTTTTTT. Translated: CSARGFRTGTNEKLFF.

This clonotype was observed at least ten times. CDR3 residues: CSARKAQGHQETQYF. In nucleotides, the CDR3 is TGCAGTGCTAGAAAAGCCCAGGGCCACCAAGAGACCCAGTACTTC. J is TRBJ2-5 and V is TRBV20-1; D perhaps matches TRBD1 (5 bases). Trimming removed 2 bases from V and 0 bases from J, with 13 bases in between. CDR1 is DFQATT, CDR2 SNEGSKA, per germline (reference sequence). The CDR3 contains 15 residues.

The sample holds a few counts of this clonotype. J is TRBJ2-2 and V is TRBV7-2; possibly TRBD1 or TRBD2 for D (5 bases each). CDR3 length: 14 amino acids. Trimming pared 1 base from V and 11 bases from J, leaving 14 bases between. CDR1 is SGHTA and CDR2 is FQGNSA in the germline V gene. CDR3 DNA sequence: TGTGCCAGCAGCTTAGTTTTGGGACGGACAGAGCTGTTTTTT. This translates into CASSLVLGRTELFF.

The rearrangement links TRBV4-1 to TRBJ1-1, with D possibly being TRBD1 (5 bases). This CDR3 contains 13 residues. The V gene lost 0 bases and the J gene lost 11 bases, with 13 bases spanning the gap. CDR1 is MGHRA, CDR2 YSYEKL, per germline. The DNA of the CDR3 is TGCGCCAGCAGCCAAGATCAGGGATACGCCGCTTTCTTT. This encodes CASSQDQGYAAFF.

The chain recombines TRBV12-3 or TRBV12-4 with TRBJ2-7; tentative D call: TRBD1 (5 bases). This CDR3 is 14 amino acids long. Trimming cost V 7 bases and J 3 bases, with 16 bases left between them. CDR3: CASTPGAAIYEQYF. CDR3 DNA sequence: TGTGCCAGCACCCCTGGGGCAGCAATCTACGAGCAGTACTTC.

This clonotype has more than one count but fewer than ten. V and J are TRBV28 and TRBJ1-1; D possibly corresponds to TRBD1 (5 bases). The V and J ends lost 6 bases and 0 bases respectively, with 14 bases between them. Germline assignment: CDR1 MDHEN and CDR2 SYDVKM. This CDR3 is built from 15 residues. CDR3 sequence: CASRFRQLVNTEAFF. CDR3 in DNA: TGTGCCAGCAGGTTTAGACAGCTGGTGAACACTGAAGCTTTCTTT.

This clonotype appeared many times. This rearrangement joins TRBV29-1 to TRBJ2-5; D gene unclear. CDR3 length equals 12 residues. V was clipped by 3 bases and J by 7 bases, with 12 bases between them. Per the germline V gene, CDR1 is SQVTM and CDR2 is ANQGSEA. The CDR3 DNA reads TGCAGCGTTGACTTCGGAAGGGTGACCCAGTACTTC. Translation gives CSVDFGRVTQYF. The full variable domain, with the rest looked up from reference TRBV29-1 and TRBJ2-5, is SAVISQKPSRDICQRGTSLTIQCQVDSQVTMMFWYRQQPGQSLTLIATANQGSEATYESGFVIDKFPISRPNLTFSTLTVSNMSPEDSSIYLCSVDFGRVTQYFGPGTRLLVL.

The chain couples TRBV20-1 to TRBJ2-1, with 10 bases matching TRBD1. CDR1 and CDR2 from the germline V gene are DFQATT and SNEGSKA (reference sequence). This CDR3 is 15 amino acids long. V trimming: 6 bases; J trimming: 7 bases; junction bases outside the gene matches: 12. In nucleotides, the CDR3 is TGCAGTGCCGCAAAAGGGACAGGGGCTTCAAATGAGCAGTTCTTC. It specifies CSAAKGTGASNEQFF.

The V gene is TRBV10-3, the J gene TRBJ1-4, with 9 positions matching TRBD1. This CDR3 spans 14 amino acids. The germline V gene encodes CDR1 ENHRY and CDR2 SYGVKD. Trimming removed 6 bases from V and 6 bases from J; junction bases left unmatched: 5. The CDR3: CAIRDRDRDEKLFF. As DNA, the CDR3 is TGTGCCATCAGAGACCGGGACAGGGATGAAAAACTGTTTTTT.

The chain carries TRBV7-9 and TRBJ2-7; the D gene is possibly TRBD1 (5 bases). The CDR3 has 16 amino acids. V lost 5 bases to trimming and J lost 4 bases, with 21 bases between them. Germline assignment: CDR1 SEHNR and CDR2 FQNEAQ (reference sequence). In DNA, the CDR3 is TGTGCCAGCAGCCTAGAACACGGACAAGGAGTGTACGAGCAGTACTTC. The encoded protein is CASSLEHGQGVYEQYF.

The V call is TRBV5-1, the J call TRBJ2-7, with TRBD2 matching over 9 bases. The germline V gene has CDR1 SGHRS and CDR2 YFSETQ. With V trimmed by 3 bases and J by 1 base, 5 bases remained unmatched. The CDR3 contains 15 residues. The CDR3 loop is CASSSESGGSYEQYF. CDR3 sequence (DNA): TGCGCCAGCAGCTCGGAGAGCGGGGGGTCCTACGAGCAGTACTTC.

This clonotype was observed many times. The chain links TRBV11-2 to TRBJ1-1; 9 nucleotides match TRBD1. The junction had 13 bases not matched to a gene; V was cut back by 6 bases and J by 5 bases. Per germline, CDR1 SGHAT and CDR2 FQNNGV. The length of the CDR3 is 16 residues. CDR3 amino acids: CASRQRSQGAGTEAFF. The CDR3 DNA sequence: TGTGCCAGCAGACAACGGTCACAGGGGGCGGGGACTGAAGCTTTCTTT.

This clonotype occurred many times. CDR3 amino acids: CASSEGDRGWEKLFF. The CDR3 DNA follows: TGTGCCAGCAGCGAAGGGGACAGGGGTTGGGAAAAACTGTTTTTT. The chain joins TRBV9 to TRBJ1-4, with 10 nucleotides matching TRBD1. The V gene end was trimmed by 3 bases and the J gene end by 8 bases; junction bases not matched to a gene: 7. The CDR3 loop spans 15 amino acids. Germline V gives CDR1 SGDLS, CDR2 YYNGEE.

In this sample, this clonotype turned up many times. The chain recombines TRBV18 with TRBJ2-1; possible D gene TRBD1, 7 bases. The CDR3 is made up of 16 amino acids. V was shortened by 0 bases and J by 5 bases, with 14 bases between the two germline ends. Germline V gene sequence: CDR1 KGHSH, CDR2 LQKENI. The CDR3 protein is CASSPPGRGDNNEQFF. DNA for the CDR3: TGTGCCAGCTCACCACCGGGCAGGGGGGATAACAATGAGCAGTTCTTC.

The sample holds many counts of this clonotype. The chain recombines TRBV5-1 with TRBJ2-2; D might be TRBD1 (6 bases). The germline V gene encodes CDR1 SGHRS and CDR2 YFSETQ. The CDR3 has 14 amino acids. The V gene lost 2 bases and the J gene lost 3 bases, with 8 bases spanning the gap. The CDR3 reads CASSLQGDTGELFF. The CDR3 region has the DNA TGCGCCAGCAGCTTACAGGGTGACACCGGGGAGCTGTTTTTT.

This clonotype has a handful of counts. The DNA of the CDR3 is TGTGCCAGCAGTTCGGACCAGGGTTTTTATGGCTACACCTTC. It codes for CASSSDQGFYGYTF. The genes are TRBV27 and TRBJ1-2, with D tentatively TRBD1 (5 bases). Germline assignment: CDR1 MNHEY and CDR2 SMNVEV (reference sequence). Between the trimmed V and J ends, which lost 4 bases and 5 bases, there was a span of 14 bases. The length of the CDR3 is 14 residues.

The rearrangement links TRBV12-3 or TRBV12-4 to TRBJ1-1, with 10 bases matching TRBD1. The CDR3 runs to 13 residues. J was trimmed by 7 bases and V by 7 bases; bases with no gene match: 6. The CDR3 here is CASIGQGGGEAFF. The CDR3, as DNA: TGTGCCAGCATAGGACAGGGGGGAGGTGAAGCTTTCTTT.

DNA of the CDR3: TGCGCCAGCAGCTTGGGCAGCTCCTCCATCTACGAGCAGTACTTC. It encodes CASSLGSSSIYEQYF. The chain uses TRBV5-1 and TRBJ2-7; unclear D gene. The V and J ends lost 0 bases and 3 bases respectively, with 13 bases between them. This CDR3 contains 15 residues. The germline CDR1 and CDR2 sequences are SGHRS and YFSETQ. Supplemented by reference TRBV5-1 and TRBJ2-7, the full variable domain reads KAGVTQTPRYLIKTRGQQVTLSCSPISGHRSVSWYQQTPGQGLQFLFEYFSETQRNKGNFPGRFSGRQFSNSRSEMNVSTLELGDSALYLCASSLGSSSIYEQYFGPGTRLTVT.

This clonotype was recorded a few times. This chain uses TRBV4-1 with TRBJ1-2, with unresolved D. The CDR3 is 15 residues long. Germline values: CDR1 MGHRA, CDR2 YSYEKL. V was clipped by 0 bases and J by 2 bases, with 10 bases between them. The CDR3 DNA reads TGCGCCAGCAGCCAAGACTCCGGCGGCAACTATGGCTACACCTTC. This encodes CASSQDSGGNYGYTF.

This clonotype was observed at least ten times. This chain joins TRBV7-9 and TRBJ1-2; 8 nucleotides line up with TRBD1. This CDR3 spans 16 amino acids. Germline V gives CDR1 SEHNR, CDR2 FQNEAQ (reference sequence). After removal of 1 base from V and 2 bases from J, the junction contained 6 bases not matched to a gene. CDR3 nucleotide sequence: TGTGCCAGCAGCTTAGTAGGCAGGGGGCGAAACTATGGCTACACCTTC. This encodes CASSLVGRGRNYGYTF.

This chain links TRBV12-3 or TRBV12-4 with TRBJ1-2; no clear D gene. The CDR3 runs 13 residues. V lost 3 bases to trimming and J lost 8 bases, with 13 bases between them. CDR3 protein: CASSLIGEGGYTF. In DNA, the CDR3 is TGTGCCAGCAGTTTGATTGGCGAGGGCGGCTACACCTTC.

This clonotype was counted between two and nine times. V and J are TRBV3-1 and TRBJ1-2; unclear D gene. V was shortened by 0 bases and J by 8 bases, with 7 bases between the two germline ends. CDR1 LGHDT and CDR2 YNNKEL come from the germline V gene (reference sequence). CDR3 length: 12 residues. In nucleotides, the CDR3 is TGTGCCAGCAGCCAAGACAGGATGGGCTACACCTTC. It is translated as CASSQDRMGYTF.

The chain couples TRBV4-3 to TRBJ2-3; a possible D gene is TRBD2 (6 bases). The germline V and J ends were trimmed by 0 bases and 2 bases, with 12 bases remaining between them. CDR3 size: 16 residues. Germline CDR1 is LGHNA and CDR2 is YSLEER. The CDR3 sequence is CASSQEGTGDTDTQYF. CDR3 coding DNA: TGCGCCAGCAGCCAAGAAGGGACTGGAGACACAGATACGCAGTATTTT.